This T cell receptor (beta chain) was observed in a study of T cell changes during pregnancy in multiple sclerosis. Some clones are missing from TCRdb's copy, which holds only in-frame ones; the method was immunoSEQ multiplex PCR. The sample has 26,000 or so clones, about nine tenths seen once. Per the germline V gene, CDR1 is SGHNT and CDR2 is YYREEE (reference sequence). This CDR3 has 14 amino acids. Trimming stripped 1 base from V and 6 bases from J, with 13 bases between. The material sequenced was CD8+ T cells from peripheral blood mononuclear cells, taken in the second trimester of pregnancy. This sequence joins TRBV5-4 and TRBJ1-1; D uncertain. The TCR comes from a female donor with multiple sclerosis, enrolled in a pregnancy study. In DNA form, the CDR3 reads TGTGCCAGCAGCTTGATGAGCGATGGATCTGAAGCTTTCTTT. Protein: CASSLMSDGSEAFF.